This section outlines one T cell receptor (beta chain) sequence together with its context. The target of this receptor is not known. One base away there is no much larger clone; base qualities are not given. V is cut by 6 bases and J by 4 bases, and the space between the germline ends is 17 bases. The CDR1 and CDR2 encoded by the germline V gene are MNHEY and SVGAGI. Reading from cysteine to phenylalanine, the CDR3 counts 15 amino acids. Only the CDR3 part of the read is kept: 45 bases, read in frame from the first base. Using the deep immunoSEQ assay, multiplex PCR amplified TCR CDR3 regions from genomic DNA. Extracted genomic DNA from each cell subset was distributed evenly across all wells of several immunoSEQ 96-well plates, and each plate was treated as a replicate. For sorted subsets, each replicate PCR was loaded with about 0.2 ug genomic DNA, equivalent to 25,000 to 35,000 T cell genomes. Purified libraries were measured with a Qubit 3.0 fluorometer, size-checked on a Bioanalyzer 2100, and measured again with the KAPA Library Quantification kit. Each immunoSEQ 96-well plate was sequenced on its own single-read 150-cycle Illumina NextSeq 550 flow cell. In the source study's methods: Because the immunoSEQ output held only junctional sequences and lacked quality scores, the filtering could not match the filtering applied to full-length reads. Sequences were annotated with PyIR, a Python wrapper for IgBLAST v1.9, and V/J genes and CDR3 were assigned using IMGT germline references. Reads with weak V/J assignments (E-value above 1e-6), missing CDR3, stop codons, out-of-frame junctions, or ambiguous translated residues were removed. V3J clonotypes were defined as sequences sharing an identical inferred V gene, J gene, and CDR3 amino acid sequence. The percentage overlap between two repertoires was calculated by dividing the number of shared unique clonotypes by the size of the smaller repertoire. RTK rarefaction, the Chao1 estimator, and Recon v2.1 estimates of unobserved clonotypes were used to assess repertoire richness. OLGA was used to compute generation probabilities for all TCRbeta clonotypes that the gDNA method yielded from a few donors. The source is immuneACCESS, and TCRdb retained only in-frame sequences with V and J called. Part of the clones is not carried over; for the studies checked, unresolved V genes explain less than half of this, and the remainder is unexplained. V, J and clone size reflect that table, while D and trimming were determined from the DNA. Counted in this sample were around 940,000 clones; 76% of them appeared once. Clones ranked in the top ten supply 1.5% of the sample.

The data stem from a study of shared clonotypes between healthy human individuals (dated by TCRdb to 2019 to 2021). In the study overall: A few men and a couple of women, aged 18 to 49 years, made up the cohort. To estimate repertoire size and how much clonotype sharing occurs between individuals, the study deeply sequenced the blood TCR repertoires of about five healthy adults. Leukapheresis yielded between about 0.94 and 8.9 billion PBMCs per donor. For each donor, CD4 naive and CD4 memory were each run on three plates, CD8 naive on two plates, and CD8 memory on one plate. To increase sequencing depth and limit assay-specific biases, TCR repertoire library preparation and sequencing were carried out by different laboratories using diverse techniques.

Paper-wide results and their limitations: Naive subsets generally had larger estimated clonotype richness than memory subsets. Sampling was restricted to blood, and TCR repertoires in tissue are likely to differ from TCR repertoires in blood. Based on pairwise subsampling, the degree of clonotype sharing among donors was expected to be affected by sequencing depth. Because the study included only a small number of donors, the genetic and exposure-history diversity represented was limited. Rarefaction of sorted-subset datasets indicated incomplete sequencing despite the large sequencing depth. Higher generation probabilities were observed for clonotypes shared by all four sorted-subset donors than for non-shared clonotypes. Sharing across a few donors was observed for roughly 5.4% of naive CD4, over 3% of naive CD8, 2.3% of memory CD4, and roughly 0.4% of memory CD8 clonotypes.

The donors were healthy, HIV-negative adults with no recently reported acute infections or vaccinations. Only Caucasian adults living in Nashville, Tennessee, USA were represented among the donors. CD4+ T cells were enriched by magnetic negative selection, after which naive cells were positively selected on CD45RA and the negative fraction was taken as the memory subset. Blood was collected by leukapheresis, and PBMCs were isolated by Ficoll-Histopaque density gradient centrifugation and then cryopreserved in liquid nitrogen vapor phase. Purity and quantity of every magnetically sorted T cell population were checked by analytical flow cytometry. Genomic DNA was isolated from every sorted fraction and measured by UV absorbance on a Nanodrop 2000c.

Sequenced input: memory CD4+ T cells sorted from blood. The sample's cell subset or site label, decoded: CD45RA-negative fraction. The TCR sequence derives from a man between 18 and 35 years old in good health. The chain is encoded by TRBV6-5 joined to TRBJ2-3, with TRBD2 perhaps the D gene, on 6 matching bases. The sequenced DNA is TGTGCCAGCAGGCCCGGCCGGGGGATCGCAGATACGCAGTATTTT. This gives the protein CASRPGRGIADTQYF.